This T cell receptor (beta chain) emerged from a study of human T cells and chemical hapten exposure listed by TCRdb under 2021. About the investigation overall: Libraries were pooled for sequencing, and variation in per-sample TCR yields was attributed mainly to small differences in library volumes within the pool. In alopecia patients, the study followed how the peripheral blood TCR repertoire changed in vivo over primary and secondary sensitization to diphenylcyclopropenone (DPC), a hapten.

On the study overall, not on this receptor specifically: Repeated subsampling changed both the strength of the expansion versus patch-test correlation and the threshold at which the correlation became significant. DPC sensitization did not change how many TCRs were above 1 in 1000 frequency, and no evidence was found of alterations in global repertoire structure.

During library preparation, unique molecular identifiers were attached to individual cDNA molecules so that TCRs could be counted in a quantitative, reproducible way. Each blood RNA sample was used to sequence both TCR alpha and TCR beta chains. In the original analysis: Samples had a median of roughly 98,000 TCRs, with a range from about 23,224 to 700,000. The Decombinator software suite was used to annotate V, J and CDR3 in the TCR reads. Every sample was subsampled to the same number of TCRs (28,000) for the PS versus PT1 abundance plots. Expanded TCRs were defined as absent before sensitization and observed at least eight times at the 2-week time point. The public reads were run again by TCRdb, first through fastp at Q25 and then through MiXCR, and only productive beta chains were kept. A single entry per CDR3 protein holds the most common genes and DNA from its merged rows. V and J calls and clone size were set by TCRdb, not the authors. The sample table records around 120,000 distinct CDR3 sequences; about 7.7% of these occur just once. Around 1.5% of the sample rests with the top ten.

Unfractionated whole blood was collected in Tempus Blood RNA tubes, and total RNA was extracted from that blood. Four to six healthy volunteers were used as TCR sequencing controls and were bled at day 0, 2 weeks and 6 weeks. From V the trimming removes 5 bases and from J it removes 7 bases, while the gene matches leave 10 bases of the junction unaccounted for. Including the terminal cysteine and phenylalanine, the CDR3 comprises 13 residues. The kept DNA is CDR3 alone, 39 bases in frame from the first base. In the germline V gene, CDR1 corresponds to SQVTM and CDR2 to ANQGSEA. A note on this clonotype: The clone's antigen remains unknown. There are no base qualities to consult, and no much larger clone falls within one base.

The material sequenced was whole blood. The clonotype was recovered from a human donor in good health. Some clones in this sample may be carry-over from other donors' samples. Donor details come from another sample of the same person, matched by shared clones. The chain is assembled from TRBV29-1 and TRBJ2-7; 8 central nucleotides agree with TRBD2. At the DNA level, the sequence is TGCAGCGTTAAGGGACTAGTGGTTGGGGAGCAGTACTTC. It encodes CSVKGLVVGEQYF.